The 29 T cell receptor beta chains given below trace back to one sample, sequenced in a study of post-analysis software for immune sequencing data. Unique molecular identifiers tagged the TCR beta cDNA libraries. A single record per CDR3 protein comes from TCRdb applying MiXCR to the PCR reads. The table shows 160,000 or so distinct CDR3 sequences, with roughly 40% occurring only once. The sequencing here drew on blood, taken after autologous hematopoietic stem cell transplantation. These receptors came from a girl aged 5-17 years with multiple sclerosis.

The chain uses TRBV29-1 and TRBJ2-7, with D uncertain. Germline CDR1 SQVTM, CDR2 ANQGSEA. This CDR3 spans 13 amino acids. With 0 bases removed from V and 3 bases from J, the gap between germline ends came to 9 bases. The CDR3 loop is CSVEDPGYYEQYF. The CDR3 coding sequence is TGCAGCGTTGAAGATCCCGGTTACTACGAGCAGTACTTC.

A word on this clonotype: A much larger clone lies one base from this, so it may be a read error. CDR3 nucleotide sequence: TGTGCCAGCAGCTCCGTTACGACGAGGGGCGTCCAGTACTTC. Translation: CASSSVTTRGVQYF. The chain combines TRBV12-3 or TRBV12-4 with TRBJ2-5; TRBD1 or TRBD2 may be the D gene (5 bases each). Trimming removed 6 bases at V and 10 bases at J, with 21 bases between. This CDR3 contains 14 residues.

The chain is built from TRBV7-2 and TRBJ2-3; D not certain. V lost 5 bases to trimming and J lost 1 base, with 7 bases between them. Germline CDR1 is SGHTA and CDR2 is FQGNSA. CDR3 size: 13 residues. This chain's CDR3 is CASSGQGTDTQYF. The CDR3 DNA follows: TGTGCCAGCAGCGGGCAGGGCACAGATACGCAGTATTTT.

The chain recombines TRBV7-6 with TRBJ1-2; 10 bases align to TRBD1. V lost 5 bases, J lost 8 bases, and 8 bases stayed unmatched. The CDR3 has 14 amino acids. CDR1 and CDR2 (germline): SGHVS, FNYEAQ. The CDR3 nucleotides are TGTGCCAGCAGCCCGACAGGGGGCGCAGGGGGCTACACCTTC. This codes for CASSPTGGAGGYTF.

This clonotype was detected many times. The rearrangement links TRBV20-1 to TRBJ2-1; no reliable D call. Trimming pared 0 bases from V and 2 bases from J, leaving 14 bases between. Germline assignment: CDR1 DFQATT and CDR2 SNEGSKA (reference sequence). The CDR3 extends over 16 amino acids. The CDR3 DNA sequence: TGCAGTGCTAGAGATTACAGCAGTGCGGCCTACAATGAGCAGTTCTTC. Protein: CSARDYSSAAYNEQFF.

This CDR3 is CSVVIGSQETQYF. In DNA, the CDR3 is TGCAGCGTCGTGATCGGGAGTCAAGAGACCCAGTACTTC. The chain couples TRBV29-1 to TRBJ2-4; TRBD2 might be the D (6 bases). The J call may be faulty, since TRBJ2-5 better matches the DNA end. The CDR3 runs 13 residues. The germline V gene has CDR1 SQVTM and CDR2 ANQGSEA.

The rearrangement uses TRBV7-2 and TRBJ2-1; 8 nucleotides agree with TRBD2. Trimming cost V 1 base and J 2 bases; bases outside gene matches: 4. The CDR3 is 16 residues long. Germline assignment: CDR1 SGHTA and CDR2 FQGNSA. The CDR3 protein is CASSLGTSLAYNEQFF. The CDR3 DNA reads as TGTGCCAGCAGCTTAGGGACTAGCCTAGCCTACAATGAGCAGTTCTTC. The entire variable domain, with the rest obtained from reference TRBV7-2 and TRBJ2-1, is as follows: GAGVSQSPSNKVTEKGKDVELRCDPISGHTALYWYRQSLGQGLEFLIYFQGNSAPDKSGLPSDRFSAERTGGSVSTLTIQRTQQEDSAVYLCASSLGTSLAYNEQFFGPGTRLTVL.

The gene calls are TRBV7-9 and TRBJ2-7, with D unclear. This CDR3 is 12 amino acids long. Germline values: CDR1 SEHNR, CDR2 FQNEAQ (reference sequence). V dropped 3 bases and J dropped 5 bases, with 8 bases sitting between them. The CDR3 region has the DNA TGTGCCAGCAGCTTTCCCAACGACGAGCAGTACTTC. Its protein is CASSFPNDEQYF.

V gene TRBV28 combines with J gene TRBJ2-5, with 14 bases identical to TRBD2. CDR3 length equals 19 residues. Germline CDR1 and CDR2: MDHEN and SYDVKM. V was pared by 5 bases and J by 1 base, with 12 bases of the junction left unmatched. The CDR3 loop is CASSPPAGTSGRGQETQYF. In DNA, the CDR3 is TGTGCCAGCAGTCCTCCCGCCGGGACTAGCGGGAGAGGCCAAGAGACCCAGTACTTC.

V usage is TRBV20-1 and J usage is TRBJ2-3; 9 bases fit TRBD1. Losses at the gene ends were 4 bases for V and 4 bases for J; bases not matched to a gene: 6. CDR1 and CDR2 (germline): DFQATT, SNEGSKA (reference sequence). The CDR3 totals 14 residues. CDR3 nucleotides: TGCAGTGCTACGGACAGGGGAAGGGCAGATACGCAGTATTTT. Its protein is CSATDRGRADTQYF.

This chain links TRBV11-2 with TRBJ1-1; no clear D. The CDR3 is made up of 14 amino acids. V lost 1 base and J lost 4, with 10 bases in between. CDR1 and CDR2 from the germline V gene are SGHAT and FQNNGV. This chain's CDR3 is CASSLVVWGTEAFF. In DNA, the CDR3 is TGTGCCAGCAGCTTAGTGGTGTGGGGCACTGAAGCTTTCTTT.

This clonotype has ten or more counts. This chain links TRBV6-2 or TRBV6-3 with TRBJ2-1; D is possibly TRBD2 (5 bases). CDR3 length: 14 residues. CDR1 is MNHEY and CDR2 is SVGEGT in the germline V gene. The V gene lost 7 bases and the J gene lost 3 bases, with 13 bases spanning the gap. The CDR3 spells CASTSGIFYNEQFF. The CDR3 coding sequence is TGTGCCAGCACCTCCGGGATTTTCTACAATGAGCAGTTCTTC.

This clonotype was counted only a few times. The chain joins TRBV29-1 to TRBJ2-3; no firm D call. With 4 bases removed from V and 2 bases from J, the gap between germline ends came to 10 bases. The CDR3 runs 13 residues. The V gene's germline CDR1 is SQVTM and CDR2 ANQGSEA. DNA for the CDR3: TGCAGCGTTGTTTCAGTGCTCACAGATACGCAGTATTTT. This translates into CSVVSVLTDTQYF.

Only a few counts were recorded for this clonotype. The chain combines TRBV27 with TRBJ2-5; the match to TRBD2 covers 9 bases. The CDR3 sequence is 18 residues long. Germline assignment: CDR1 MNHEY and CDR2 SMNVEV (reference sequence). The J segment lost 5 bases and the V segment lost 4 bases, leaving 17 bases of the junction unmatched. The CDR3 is CASSYSSTAGGRRETQYF. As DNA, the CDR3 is TGTGCCAGCAGTTATAGTAGTACGGCGGGAGGGCGTCGGGAGACCCAGTACTTC.

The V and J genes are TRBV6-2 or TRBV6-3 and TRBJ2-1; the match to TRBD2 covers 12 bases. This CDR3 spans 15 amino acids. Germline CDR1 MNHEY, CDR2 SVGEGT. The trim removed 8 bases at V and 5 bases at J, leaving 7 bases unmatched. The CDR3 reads CASRKWTSGNNEQFF. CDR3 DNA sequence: TGTGCCAGCCGCAAATGGACTAGCGGGAACAATGAGCAGTTCTTC.

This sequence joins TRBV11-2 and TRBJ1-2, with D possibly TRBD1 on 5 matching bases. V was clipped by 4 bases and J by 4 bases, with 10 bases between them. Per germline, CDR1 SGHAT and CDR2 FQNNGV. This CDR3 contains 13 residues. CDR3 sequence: CASSSDGGYGYTF. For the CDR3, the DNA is TGTGCCAGCAGCTCTGATGGGGGCTATGGCTACACCTTC.

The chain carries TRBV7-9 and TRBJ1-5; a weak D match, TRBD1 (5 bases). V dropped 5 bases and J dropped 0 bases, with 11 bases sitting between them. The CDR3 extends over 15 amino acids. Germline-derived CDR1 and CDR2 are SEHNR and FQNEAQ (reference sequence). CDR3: CASSTDSHSNQPQHF. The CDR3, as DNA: TGTGCCAGCAGCACCGACAGCCATAGCAATCAGCCCCAGCATTTT.

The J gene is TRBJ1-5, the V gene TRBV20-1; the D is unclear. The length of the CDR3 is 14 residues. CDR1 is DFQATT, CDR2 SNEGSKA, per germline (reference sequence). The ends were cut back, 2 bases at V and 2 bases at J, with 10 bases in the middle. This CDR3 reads CSARPGGGNQPQHF. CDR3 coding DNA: TGCAGTGCTAGACCCGGCGGGGGCAATCAGCCCCAGCATTTT.

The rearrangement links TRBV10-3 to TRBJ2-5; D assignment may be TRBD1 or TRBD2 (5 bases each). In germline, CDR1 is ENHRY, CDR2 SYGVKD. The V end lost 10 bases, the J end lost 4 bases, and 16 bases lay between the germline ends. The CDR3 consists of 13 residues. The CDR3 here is CATRGQLVETQYF. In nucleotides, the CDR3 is TGTGCCACCCGGGGCCAGCTAGTAGAGACCCAGTACTTC.

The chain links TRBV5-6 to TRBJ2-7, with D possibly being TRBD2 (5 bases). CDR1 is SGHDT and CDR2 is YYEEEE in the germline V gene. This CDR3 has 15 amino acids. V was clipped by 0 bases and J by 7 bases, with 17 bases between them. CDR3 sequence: CASSLGLASSWEQYF. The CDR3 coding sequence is TGTGCCAGCAGCTTGGGGCTAGCCAGTTCGTGGGAGCAGTACTTC.

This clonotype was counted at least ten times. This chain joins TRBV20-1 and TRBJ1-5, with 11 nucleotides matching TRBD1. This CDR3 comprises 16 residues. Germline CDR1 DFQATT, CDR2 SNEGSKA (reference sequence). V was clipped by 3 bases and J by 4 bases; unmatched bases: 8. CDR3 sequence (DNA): TGCAGTGCTAGCGGTGGGACAGGGGGGGGGAATCAGCCCCAGCATTTT. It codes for CSASGGTGGGNQPQHF.

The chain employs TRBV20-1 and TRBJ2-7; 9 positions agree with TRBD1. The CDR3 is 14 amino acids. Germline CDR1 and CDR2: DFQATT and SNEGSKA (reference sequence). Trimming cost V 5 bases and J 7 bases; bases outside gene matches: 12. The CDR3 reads CSAWGRTGVSEQYF. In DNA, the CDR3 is TGCAGTGCTTGGGGGAGGACAGGGGTGAGTGAGCAGTACTTC.

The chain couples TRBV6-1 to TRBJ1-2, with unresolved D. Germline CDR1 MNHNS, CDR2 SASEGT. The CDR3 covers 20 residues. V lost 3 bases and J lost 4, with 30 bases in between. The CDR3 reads CASSDKSKSGSTSRSYGYTF. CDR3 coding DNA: TGTGCCAGCAGTGATAAGAGTAAAAGCGGTTCGACCTCACGATCCTATGGCTACACCTTC.

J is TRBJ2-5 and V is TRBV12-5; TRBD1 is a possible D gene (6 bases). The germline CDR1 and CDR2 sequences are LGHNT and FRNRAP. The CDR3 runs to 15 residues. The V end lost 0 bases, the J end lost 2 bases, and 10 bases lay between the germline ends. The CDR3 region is CASGLVRGGQETQYF. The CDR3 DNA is TGTGCTAGTGGTTTGGTCAGGGGCGGACAAGAGACCCAGTACTTC. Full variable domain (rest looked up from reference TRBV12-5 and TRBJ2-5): DARVTQTPRHKVTEMGQEVTMRCQPILGHNTVFWYRQTMMQGLELLAYFRNRAPLDDSGMPKDRFSAEMPDATLATLKIQPSEPRDSAVYFCASGLVRGGQETQYFGPGTRLLVL.

The CDR3 loop reads CASSLSGRGSTDTQYF. CDR3 coding DNA: TGTGCCAGCAGCTTAAGTGGTCGGGGGAGCACAGATACGCAGTATTTT. The V gene is TRBV7-3, the J gene TRBJ2-3, with D maybe TRBD2 (6 bases). Trimming pared 1 base from V and 0 bases from J, leaving 11 bases between. The germline gives CDR1 SGHTA, CDR2 FQGTGA. This CDR3 is 16 amino acids long.

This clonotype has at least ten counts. CDR3 amino acids: CSVVLGDRKLFF. For the CDR3, the DNA is TGCAGCGTTGTATTAGGGGATCGAAAACTGTTTTTT. The V and J genes are TRBV29-1 and TRBJ1-4, with D perhaps matching TRBD1 (5 bases). Germline V gene lookup returns CDR1 SQVTM and CDR2 ANQGSEA. The CDR3 consists of 12 residues. V lost 4 bases to trimming and J lost 10 bases, with 13 bases between them. The full variable domain, its missing parts supplied by reference TRBV29-1 and TRBJ1-4, is SAVISQKPSRDICQRGTSLTIQCQVDSQVTMMFWYRQQPGQSLTLIATANQGSEATYESGFVIDKFPISRPNLTFSTLTVSNMSPEDSSIYLCSVVLGDRKLFFGSGTQLSVL.

The CDR3 bases are TGTGCCACCAGCAGAGATCTTGCGGGGTTAACTGAGCAGTTCTTC. It yields the protein CATSRDLAGLTEQFF. The chain employs TRBV15 and TRBJ2-1, with D possibly matching TRBD2 (6 bases). This CDR3 has 15 amino acids. CDR1 is LNHNV and CDR2 is YYDKDF in the germline V gene (reference sequence). The V gene lost 0 bases and the J gene lost 9 bases, with 15 bases spanning the gap.

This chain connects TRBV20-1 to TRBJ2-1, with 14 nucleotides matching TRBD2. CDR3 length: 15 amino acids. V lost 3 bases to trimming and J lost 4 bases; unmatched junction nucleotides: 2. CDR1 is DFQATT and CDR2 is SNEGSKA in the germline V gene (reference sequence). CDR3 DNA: TGCAGTGCTAGTGGGACTAGCGGGAGATACAATGAGCAGTTCTTC. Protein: CSASGTSGRYNEQFF.

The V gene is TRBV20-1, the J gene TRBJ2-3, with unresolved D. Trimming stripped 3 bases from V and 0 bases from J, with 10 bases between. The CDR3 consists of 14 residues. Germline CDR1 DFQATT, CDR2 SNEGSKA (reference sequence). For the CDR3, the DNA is TGCAGTGCTAGGTGGGGTGCTAGCACAGATACGCAGTATTTT. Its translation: CSARWGASTDTQYF.